A selection of T cell receptor beta chains follows, all from one sample in a study of CD8 T cells in ankylosing spondylitis. TCRdb re-called the 5' RACE reads through MiXCR, storing one row per CDR3 protein. Here the sample spans under 450,000 distinct CDR3 sequences, 20% to 25% being singletons. Sequencing used blood, either unsorted or a sorted T cell fraction (not recorded which). Receptor source: a male donor with ankylosing spondylitis or in good health (not recorded which). Both conserved end residues are part of each CDR3. A D gene is named only where the DNA matches it firmly. Clone size is stated in some rows and not others, as once, few, many or a class when expanded.

TRBV11-1	-	TRBJ2-3	-	TGTGCCAGCAGCCGCCTAATGGACCGATTGGACTTTGAAGATACGCAGTATTTT	CASSRLMDRLDFEDTQYF
TRBV10-2	-	TRBJ2-5	-	TGCGCCAGCAGTGCCACAGGGCGTCAAGAGACCCAGTACTTC	CASSATGRQETQYF
TRBV2	-	TRBJ2-1	-	TGTGCCAGCAAACTTCAGGCCGCACCTAAGGACGAGCAGTTCTTC	CASKLQAAPKDEQFF
TRBV29-1	TRBD2	TRBJ2-1	few	TGCAGCGTCCCGGCGGGGACTAGCTCCTACAATGAGCAGTTCTTC	CSVPAGTSSYNEQFF
TRBV28	TRBD1	TRBJ2-7	-	TGTGCCAGCAGACCCGGGACAGGGATCGAGCAGTACTTC	CASRPGTGIEQYF
TRBV12-3/TRBV12-4	TRBD1	TRBJ2-7	few	TGTGCCAGCAATGTAGGGGGCTTGGGCTCCTACGAGCAGTACTTC	CASNVGGLGSYEQYF
TRBV6-1	TRBD1	TRBJ2-7	-	TGTGCCAGCAGAACTAGTGGGACAGGCTCCAACGAGCAGTACTTC	CASRTSGTGSNEQYF
TRBV19	TRBD1	TRBJ2-1	-	TGTGCCAGTAGTAAGACAGGGGGGGGTCTTAATGAGCAGTTCTTC	CASSKTGGGLNEQFF
TRBV4-2	TRBD2	TRBJ2-7	-	TGTGCCAGCAGCCAAGAAGACGGGGGGGCGTTTTCCTACGAGCAGTACTTC	CASSQEDGGAFSYEQYF
TRBV15	-	TRBJ1-3	few	TGTGCCACCAGCAGAGGACAGACCTCTGGAAACACCATATATTTT	CATSRGQTSGNTIYF
TRBV18	-	TRBJ1-1	once	TGTGCCAGCTCACCATCCCGGAGCGATGAAGCTTTCTTT	CASSPSRSDEAFF
TRBV15	-	TRBJ2-3	few	TGTGCCACCAGCAGAGGGGGCGGGGCCCCCACAGATACGCAGTATTTT	CATSRGGGAPTDTQYF
TRBV12-3/TRBV12-4	-	TRBJ1-5	few	TGTGCCAGCAGTTCACTGGGGGCAAGGGAGCCCCAGCATTTT	CASSSLGAREPQHF
TRBV12-3/TRBV12-4	-	TRBJ2-1	-	TGTGCCAGCAGTTTAATCGAGAGCAATGAGCAGTTCTTC	CASSLIESNEQFF
TRBV4-1	-	TRBJ1-1	few	TGCGCCAGCAGTGACCGGGAGGAGAACACTGAAGCTTTCTTT	CASSDREENTEAFF
TRBV2	TRBD2	TRBJ2-1	few	TGTGCCGACCGGGACTACTCCTACAATGAGCAGTTCTTC	CADRDYSYNEQFF
TRBV12-3/TRBV12-4	-	TRBJ2-1	-	TGTGCCAGCAGTTTCGGGTGGATCGAGCAGTTCTTC	CASSFGWIEQFF
TRBV6-1	-	TRBJ2-3	-	TGTGCCAGCAGTGAATGGGGGGGGCCAGATACGCAGTATTTT	CASSEWGGPDTQYF
TRBV5-1	TRBD2	TRBJ2-3	-	TGCGCCAGCAGCTTGGCCCTAGCGGGGGGCGCTAGCACAGATACGCAGTATTTT	CASSLALAGGASTDTQYF
TRBV27	-	TRBJ2-3	few	TGTGCCAGCAAGTTTTCATACACAGATACGCAGTATTTT	CASKFSYTDTQYF
TRBV7-2	-	TRBJ2-7	-	TGTGCCAGCAGCTTAGGTCCGTTATCCTACGAGCAGTACTTC	CASSLGPLSYEQYF
TRBV9	TRBD1	TRBJ2-1	few	TGTGCCAGCAGCGTAGAGGGGACAGGGGGCTTTGAGCAGTTCTTC	CASSVEGTGGFEQFF
TRBV28	TRBD1	TRBJ2-5	few	TGTGCCAGCAACCCGGGACAGGGAGAGACCCAGTACTTC	CASNPGQGETQYF
TRBV9	-	TRBJ2-2	few	TGTGCCAGCAGCGTAGTGGGGGACACCGGGGAGCTGTTTTTT	CASSVVGDTGELFF
TRBV10-2	-	TRBJ2-3	few	TGCGCCAGCGGAAGGGCAGGGGGAGGAGATACGCAGTATTTT	CASGRAGGGDTQYF
TRBV5-1	-	TRBJ2-1	-	TGCGCCAGCAGCCCCGGAGCTAGCGTAAAAAGCTCCTACAATGAGCAGTTCTTC	CASSPGASVKSSYNEQFF
TRBV10-3	-	TRBJ2-7	-	TGTGCCATCAGTGGCGAGGGGTTCTCCTACGAGCAGTACTTC	CAISGEGFSYEQYF
TRBV15	TRBD1	TRBJ2-1	many	TGTGCCACCTCAAACGGCCGGGACAGGGGGTACAATGAGCAGTTCTTC	CATSNGRDRGYNEQFF
TRBV27	-	TRBJ2-1	-	TGTGCCAGCAGTTTTTTTCAAGAATTGAGTGAGCAGTTCTTC	CASSFFQELSEQFF
TRBV4-1	-	TRBJ2-7	-	TGCGCCAGCAGCCAAGAGGGCAGGGATACCTACGAGCAGTACTTC	CASSQEGRDTYEQYF
TRBV25-1	-	TRBJ2-7	-	TGTGCCAGTCGGCCGCTGGGGAACTCCTACGAGCAGTACTTC	CASRPLGNSYEQYF
TRBV7-6	-	TRBJ2-7	-	TGTGCCTCCGGGGGTGGGCTCGGGTACGAGCAGTACTTC	CASGGGLGYEQYF
TRBV18	-	TRBJ2-1	-	TGTGCCAGCTCACCACGGCCCCACGGGGATAATGAGCAGTTCTTC	CASSPRPHGDNEQFF
TRBV7-9	-	TRBJ2-1	-	TGTGCCAGCAGCTTGGGCCCCGAGGGCTACAATGAGCAGTTCTTC	CASSLGPEGYNEQFF
TRBV7-8	TRBD2	TRBJ2-1	few	TGTGCCAGCAGCTTAAGCAGTAGACTAGCAGAGGATGAGCAGTTCTTC	CASSLSSRLAEDEQFF
TRBV12-3/TRBV12-4	TRBD1	TRBJ2-7	once	TGTGCCAGCAGTTTAAGGACAGGGCTCGGCGAGCAGTACTTC	CASSLRTGLGEQYF
TRBV27	-	TRBJ2-1	few	TGTGCCAGCAGTTCGGGACTGCTGTGGAAGTTCTTC	CASSSGLLWKFF
TRBV7-9	TRBD2	TRBJ2-3	-	TGTGCCAGCAGCTTAATAGCGGGGGCCCTCACAGATACGCAGTATTTT	CASSLIAGALTDTQYF
TRBV12-3/TRBV12-4	TRBD1	TRBJ1-6	-	TGTGCCAGCAGTTTTGGGGACAGGATAGAGTATAATTCACCCCTCCACTTT	CASSFGDRIEYNSPLHF
TRBV10-3	-	TRBJ2-6	-	TGTGCCATCACAAGGGGGGCCGGGGCCAACGTCCTGACTTTC	CAITRGAGANVLTF
TRBV5-1	-	TRBJ2-7	many	TGCGCCAGCAGCTTCCCCAGGGATTACGGCGAGCAGTACTTC	CASSFPRDYGEQYF
TRBV12-3/TRBV12-4	TRBD1	TRBJ2-2	-	TGTGCCAGCACCCCGAGGACAGGAACCGGGGAGCTGTTTTTT	CASTPRTGTGELFF
TRBV6-1	-	TRBJ2-7	few	TGTGCCAGCGAGAGGAAGGAACGACCCGATCGCCCCTACGAGCAGTACTTC	CASERKERPDRPYEQYF
TRBV5-4	TRBD1	TRBJ1-4	-	TGTGCCAGCAGCTTGGTGGGACAGGGGGCAACTAATGAAAAACTGTTTTTT	CASSLVGQGATNEKLFF
TRBV6-2/TRBV6-3	TRBD2	TRBJ2-7	once	TGTGCCAGCAGTTACCTTCCGGGACTAGCGGGCAGGCCCGCCTACGAGCAGTACTTC	CASSYLPGLAGRPAYEQYF
TRBV12-3/TRBV12-4	-	TRBJ1-2	-	TGTGCCAGCAGTTTCGCCGAAAACTATGGCTACACCTTC	CASSFAENYGYTF
TRBV20-1	TRBD1	TRBJ2-3	-	TGCAGTGCCCGCACCGGGGACAGAGACACAGATACGCAGTATTTT	CSARTGDRDTDTQYF
TRBV3-1	-	TRBJ2-7	-	TGTGCCAGCAGCTCTCGGACAGAGTCCTACGAGCAGTACTTC	CASSSRTESYEQYF
TRBV6-1	-	TRBJ2-1	-	TGTGCCAGCAGTACCACCCGGCAGGGGACCTACAATGAGCAGTTCTTC	CASSTTRQGTYNEQFF
TRBV6-6	-	TRBJ2-2	few	TGTGCCATTAAGGCCGGAAACACCGGGGAGCTGTTTTTT	CAIKAGNTGELFF
TRBV27	-	TRBJ2-7	few	TGTGCCAGCAGCACCTCCGGGTCCTACGAGCAGTACTTC	CASSTSGSYEQYF
TRBV24-1	-	TRBJ2-6	few	TGTGCCACCAGAGCCTCTGGGGCCAACGTCCTGACTTTC	CATRASGANVLTF
TRBV7-2	-	TRBJ2-1	few	TGTGCCAGCAGCTTAGTTTCGGCTGAGCAGTTCTTC	CASSLVSAEQFF
TRBV14	TRBD2	TRBJ2-7	-	TGTGCCAGCAGCCTGGGACTAGCTAGGCACGAGCAGTACTTC	CASSLGLARHEQYF
TRBV12-3/TRBV12-4	-	TRBJ2-2	few	TGTGCCATCCACACCGGGGAGCTGTTTTTT	CAIHTGELFF
TRBV20-1	TRBD1	TRBJ1-1	few	TGCAGTGCTAGAGACCCTGGACAGGTGGGGACTGAAGCTTTCTTT	CSARDPGQVGTEAFF
TRBV10-3	TRBD1	TRBJ2-7	few	TGTGCCATCAGTGAGCCGGACAGGGTAGGCTACGAGCAGTACTTC	CAISEPDRVGYEQYF